This entry describes one T cell receptor (beta chain). The specificity of this receptor is unknown. Base qualities are not at hand, and no much larger clone is one base apart. Using the deep immunoSEQ assay, multiplex PCR amplified TCR CDR3 regions from genomic DNA. For each cell subset, the extracted genomic DNA was distributed evenly across all wells of several immunoSEQ 96-well plates, and each plate served as one replicate. For sorted subsets, each replicate PCR was loaded with approximately 190 ng genomic DNA, equivalent to about 30,000 T cell genomes. Purified libraries were measured with a Qubit 3.0 fluorometer, size-checked on a Bioanalyzer 2100, and measured again with the KAPA Library Quantification kit. Each immunoSEQ 96-well plate was sequenced on its own single-read 150-cycle Illumina NextSeq 550 flow cell. The authors' pipeline ran thus. Because only junctional sequences without quality scores were contained in the immunoSEQ output, filtering matching that applied to full-length reads could not be performed. Sequences were annotated with PyIR, a Python wrapper for IgBLAST v1.9, using IMGT germline references to assign V/J genes and CDR3. Reads with weak V/J assignments (E-value above 1e-6), missing CDR3, stop codons, out-of-frame junctions, or ambiguous translated residues were removed. A V3J clonotype was defined by an identical inferred V gene, J gene, and CDR3 amino acid sequence. Percentage overlap between repertoires was calculated by dividing the number of shared unique clonotypes by the size of the smaller repertoire. Three approaches were used to assess repertoire richness: RTK rarefaction, the Chao1 estimator, and Recon v2.1 estimates of unobserved clonotypes. Generation probabilities were computed with OLGA for all TCRbeta clonotypes obtained by the gDNA method from a few donors. TCRdb carries this immuneACCESS record with in-frame sequences only. Its versions omit some clonotypes, under half of them owing to an unresolved V gene in the studies checked, with the rest unexplained. For V, J and clone size, that table is used; D and trimming come from the DNA. Here the sample has some 2.3 million clones; 90% to 95% occur a single time. The ten largest clones add up to 0.39% of the sample.

From V the trimming removes 2 bases and from J it removes 0 bases, while the gene matches leave 3 bases of the junction unaccounted for. For CDR1 and CDR2, the germline V gene lists MDHEN and SYDVKM. The CDR3, cysteine through phenylalanine, is 15 amino acids long. Only the CDR3 portion is preserved as DNA: 45 bases, with reading frame beginning at the first base. The sample belongs to a study of shared clonotypes between healthy human individuals (dated by TCRdb to 2018 to 2021). At the level of the whole study: The cohort comprised two women and a few men aged 18 to 49 years. For each donor, three plates each were used for CD4 naive and CD4 memory, two plates were used for CD8 naive, and one plate was used for CD8 memory. The study deeply sequenced blood TCR repertoires of about 5 healthy adults to estimate repertoire size and the extent of clonotype sharing between individuals. To increase sequencing depth and limit assay-specific biases, TCR repertoire library preparation and sequencing were carried out by different laboratories using diverse techniques. Leukapheresis yielded between about 0.85 and 10 billion PBMCs per donor.

Donors were healthy HIV-negative adults with no recently reported acute infections or vaccinations. Only Caucasian adults living in Nashville, Tennessee, USA were represented among the donors. CD4+ T cells were enriched by magnetic negative selection; naive cells were then positively selected on CD45RA, and the negative fraction formed the memory subset. Blood was collected by leukapheresis, and PBMCs were isolated by Ficoll-Histopaque density gradient centrifugation and then cryopreserved in liquid nitrogen vapor phase. Purity and quantity of every magnetically sorted T cell population were checked by analytical flow cytometry. Each sorted fraction had its genomic DNA isolated and then quantified by UV absorbance on a Nanodrop 2000c. Study-wide findings and limitations: Pairwise subsampling led to the expectation that sequencing depth would affect the degree of clonotype sharing among donors. Sampling was restricted to blood, and TCR repertoires in tissue are likely to differ from TCR repertoires in blood. The genetic and exposure-history diversity represented was limited by the small number of donors. Across a few donors, around 5.4% of naive CD4, 3% to 4% of naive CD8, 2.3% of memory CD4, and approximately 0.4% of memory CD8 clonotypes were shared. Larger estimated clonotype richness was generally found for naive subsets than for memory subsets. Compared with non-shared clonotypes, clonotypes shared by all four sorted-subset donors had higher generation probabilities. Incomplete sequencing was indicated by rarefaction of sorted-subset datasets, despite the large sequencing depth.

The receptor's source is a young man in good health. Some clones in this sample may be carry-over from other donors' samples. The sequenced sample was naive CD4+ T cells from PBMCs. In the paper's terms, the cell subset or site label means: CD45RA+ positively selected. The V and J genes are TRBV28 and TRBJ2-5, and TRBD1 aligns with 7 junction nucleotides. The DNA is TGTGCCAGCAGTTTACCGGACAGGTACCAAGAGACCCAGTACTTC. This is translated as CASSLPDRYQETQYF.